This T cell receptor beta chain was identified in a study of early T cells in non-severe SARS-CoV-2 infection. The length of the CDR3 is 13 residues. Germline V gene data show CDR1 as MNHNY and CDR2 as SVGAGI (reference sequence). With 7 bases removed from V and 4 bases from J, the gap between germline ends came to 13 bases. TCRdb itself ran the 5' RACE reads through MiXCR, one entry per CDR3 protein. Found here are roughly 81,000 distinct CDR3 sequences, around 5.6% of them singletons; the top ten hold 7.8%. Specimen: whole blood. This receptor was taken from an adult who was a healthcare worker with PCR-confirmed SARS-CoV-2 infection or an uninfected control (not recorded which). V gene TRBV6-6 combines with J gene TRBJ2-5, with a possible D match to TRBD2 (6 bases). CDR3 amino acids: CASTTGVGETQYF. The CDR3 bases are TGTGCCAGCACTACGGGAGTAGGAGAGACCCAGTACTTC.